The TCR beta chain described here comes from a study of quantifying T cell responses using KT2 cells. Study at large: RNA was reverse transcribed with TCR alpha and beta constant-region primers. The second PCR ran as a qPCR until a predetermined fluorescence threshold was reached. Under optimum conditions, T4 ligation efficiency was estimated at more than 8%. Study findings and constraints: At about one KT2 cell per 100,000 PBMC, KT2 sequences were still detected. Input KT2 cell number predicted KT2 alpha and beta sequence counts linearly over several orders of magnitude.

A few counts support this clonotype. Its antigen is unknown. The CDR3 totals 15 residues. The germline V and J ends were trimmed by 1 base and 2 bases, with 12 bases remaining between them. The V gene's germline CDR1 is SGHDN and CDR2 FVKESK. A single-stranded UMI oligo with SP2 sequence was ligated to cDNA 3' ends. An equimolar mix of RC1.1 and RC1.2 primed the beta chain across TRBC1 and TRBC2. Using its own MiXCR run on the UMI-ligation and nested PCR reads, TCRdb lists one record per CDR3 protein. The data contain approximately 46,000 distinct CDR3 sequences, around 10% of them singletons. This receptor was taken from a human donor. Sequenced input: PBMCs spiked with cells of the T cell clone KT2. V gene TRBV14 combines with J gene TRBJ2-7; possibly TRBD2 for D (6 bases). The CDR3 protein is CASSQAPGVAYEQYF. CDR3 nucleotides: TGTGCCAGCAGCCAAGCTCCGGGGGTCGCCTACGAGCAGTACTTC.